This is a list of T cell receptor beta chains from one sample in a study of neurological immune-mediated disorders. TCRdb itself ran the 5' RACE reads through MiXCR, one entry per CDR3 protein. The data hold 50,000 to 55,000 distinct CDR3 sequences, with 3% to 4.5% observed a single time. Sequenced: PBMCs. The origin of the receptors is a man in his sixties with multiple sclerosis. Each CDR3 is given with its conserved first and last residue. The order of the fields is V gene, D gene, clone size, J gene, CDR3 protein, CDR3 DNA. The D gene is left open where the match is weak. Only some rows state a clone size, as once, few, many or a class for expanded clones.

TRBV20-1	-	many	TRBJ1-2	CSASWRREYGYTF	TGCAGTGCTAGTTGGCGCAGAGAATATGGCTACACCTTC
TRBV5-1	TRBD1	many	TRBJ1-2	CASSTGQGVLGYTF	TGCGCCAGCAGCACGGGACAGGGGGTTCTCGGCTACACCTTC
TRBV2	-	many	TRBJ1-1	CASSEYSGRNTEAFF	TGTGCCAGCAGTGAATACTCGGGACGGAACACTGAAGCTTTCTTT
TRBV9	-	-	TRBJ2-3	CASSVPDSTDMQYF	TGTGCCAGCAGCGTCCCGGATAGCACAGATATGCAGTATTTT
TRBV15	-	many	TRBJ2-1	CATSRDPVVYNEQFF	TGTGCCACCAGCAGAGATCCCGTAGTATACAATGAGCAGTTCTTC
TRBV20-1	-	many	TRBJ1-5	CSARSGQPQHF	TGCAGTGCTAGATCGGGTCAGCCCCAGCATTTT
TRBV29-1	-	many	TRBJ2-1	CSVNSGPRNEQFF	TGCAGCGTGAACTCCGGGCCACGCAATGAGCAGTTCTTC
TRBV10-3	TRBD1	many	TRBJ2-5	CAISGQGEETQYF	TGTGCCATCAGCGGGCAGGGGGAAGAGACCCAGTACTTC
TRBV20-1	-	many	TRBJ2-4	CSAPGTTNIQYF	TGCAGTGCGCCCGGGACAACAAACATTCAGTACTTC
TRBV20-1	-	many	TRBJ2-3	CSATPGIADTQYF	TGCAGTGCTACCCCGGGAATAGCAGATACGCAGTATTTT
TRBV5-5	TRBD1	many	TRBJ2-2	CASTLGGTGGFGELFF	TGTGCCAGCACCCTGGGGGGGACAGGGGGCTTCGGGGAGCTGTTTTTT
TRBV20-1	-	many	TRBJ2-7	CSARDPVPAGEQYF	TGCAGTGCTAGAGACCCTGTGCCCGCGGGGGAGCAGTACTTC
TRBV18	TRBD1	many	TRBJ2-7	CASSPRDSSYEQYF	TGTGCCAGCTCACCCCGGGACAGCTCCTACGAGCAGTACTTC
TRBV6-5	-	many	TRBJ2-1	CASSAVTGPMNNEQFF	TGTGCCAGCAGCGCTGTGACAGGCCCAATGAACAATGAGCAGTTCTTC
TRBV13	-	-	TRBJ2-1	CASSFSTEYNEQFF	TGTGCCAGCAGCTTCTCGACAGAATACAATGAGCAGTTCTTC
TRBV12-3/TRBV12-4	-	many	TRBJ1-2	CASTKTDRFYGYTF	TGTGCCAGCACCAAGACCGACCGCTTCTATGGCTACACCTTC
TRBV5-1	-	many	TRBJ2-1	CASSERVLNEQFF	TGCGCCAGCAGCGAGAGGGTTCTGAATGAGCAGTTCTTC
TRBV6-1	-	many	TRBJ2-1	CASKDSSSYNEQFF	TGTGCCAGCAAAGACAGTAGCTCCTACAATGAGCAGTTCTTC
TRBV20-1	-	many	TRBJ2-1	CSARDNEQFF	TGCAGTGCTAGGGACAATGAGCAGTTCTTC
TRBV3-1	-	few	TRBJ1-2	CASSQKGNYGYTF	TGTGCCAGCAGCCAAAAGGGTAACTATGGCTACACCTTC
TRBV15	-	many	TRBJ1-2	CATSRDPPGITNYGYTF	TGTGCCACCAGCAGAGATCCACCAGGGATTACTAACTATGGCTACACCTTC
TRBV27	-	many	TRBJ1-5	CASSPDSNNQPQHF	TGTGCCAGCAGTCCAGACAGTAACAATCAGCCCCAGCATTTT
TRBV4-2	-	many	TRBJ2-5	CASSQAFQETQYF	TGTGCCAGCAGCCAAGCCTTCCAAGAGACCCAGTACTTC
TRBV6-1	-	many	TRBJ2-2	CASRAGGGGELFF	TGTGCCAGCAGGGCCGGGGGAGGCGGGGAGCTGTTTTTT
TRBV2	-	many	TRBJ1-1	CAGRRQLNTEAFF	TGTGCCGGTCGCCGACAGCTGAACACTGAAGCTTTCTTT
TRBV7-7	-	many	TRBJ1-4	CASSLTTGSNEKLFF	TGTGCCAGCAGCCTTACAACAGGGTCGAATGAAAAACTGTTTTTT
TRBV20-1	TRBD2	-	TRBJ2-1	CSALLAGGNEQFF	TGCAGTGCTTTACTAGCGGGGGGCAATGAGCAGTTCTTC
TRBV7-9	-	many	TRBJ1-2	CASSQEGGYTF	TGTGCCAGCAGCCAGGAGGGTGGCTACACCTTC
TRBV6-6	-	few	TRBJ1-2	CASSYSAPYGYTF	TGTGCCAGCAGTTACTCGGCCCCTTATGGCTACACCTTC
TRBV6-5	-	many	TRBJ1-3	CASRRGSEGNTIYF	TGTGCCAGCAGAAGGGGCTCAGAAGGAAACACCATATATTTT
TRBV20-1	-	many	TRBJ1-1	CSARDPRANTEAFF	TGCAGTGCTAGAGATCCCAGGGCGAACACTGAAGCTTTCTTT
TRBV25-1	TRBD1	-	TRBJ1-2	CASSEHRTGGNYGYTF	TGTGCCAGCAGTGAACACCGGACAGGGGGGAACTATGGCTACACCTTC
TRBV5-1	TRBD1	many	TRBJ2-7	CASSLGDRAREQYF	TGCGCCAGCAGCTTGGGGGACAGGGCCCGCGAGCAGTACTTC
TRBV7-2	-	many	TRBJ2-7	CASSISSVYLHEQYF	TGTGCCAGCAGCATATCTAGCGTCTACCTCCACGAGCAGTACTTC
TRBV5-1	TRBD1	many	TRBJ1-2	CASSTDRGNYGYTF	TGCGCCAGCAGCACGGACAGGGGGAACTATGGCTACACCTTC
TRBV20-1	TRBD1	many	TRBJ2-5	CSATLDRGLQETQYF	TGCAGTGCTACCTTGGACAGGGGCCTTCAAGAGACCCAGTACTTC
TRBV20-1	-	few	TRBJ1-2	CSAREVREQALGRIETF	TGCAGTGCTAGAGAAGTGAGGGAACAGGCTCTGGGTAGAATCGAAACCTTC
TRBV7-2	TRBD2	few	TRBJ2-1	CASSLVGTSSYNEQFF	TGTGCCAGCAGCTTAGTCGGGACTAGCTCCTACAATGAGCAGTTCTTC
TRBV11-2	-	many	TRBJ2-7	CASSLVGFDEQYF	TGTGCCAGCAGCTTAGTGGGGTTTGACGAGCAGTACTTC
TRBV5-5	-	many	TRBJ1-1	CASSLVSGVGNEAFF	TGTGCCAGCAGCTTGGTATCGGGCGTTGGGAATGAAGCTTTCTTT
TRBV6-5	-	medium-sized	TRBJ2-7	CASMDRYEQYF	TGTGCCAGCATGGACCGTTACGAGCAGTACTTC
TRBV20-1	TRBD1	many	TRBJ1-6	CSARARSGGNSPLHF	TGCAGTGCTAGAGCCCGGTCAGGGGGGAATTCACCCCTCCACTTT
TRBV29-1	-	many	TRBJ2-1	CSVEDGTSSKFF	TGCAGCGTTGAAGATGGTACTTCCAGTAAGTTCTTC
TRBV10-2	-	many	TRBJ2-2	CASIAGSRYTGELFF	TGCGCCAGCATTGCCGGGTCCCGCTATACCGGGGAGCTGTTTTTT
TRBV4-2	-	many	TRBJ1-1	CASSQEGRRTHHTEAFF	TGTGCCAGCAGCCAAGAAGGGAGGAGGACACACCACACTGAAGCTTTCTTT
TRBV19	-	-	TRBJ1-1	CASKGVTEAFF	TGTGCCAGTAAGGGGGTAACTGAAGCTTTCTTT
TRBV24-1	-	many	TRBJ1-2	CATSDFGRGGYTF	TGTGCCACCAGTGATTTCGGCCGGGGCGGCTACACCTTC
TRBV5-1	-	many	TRBJ2-1	CASSLARISYNEQFF	TGCGCCAGCAGCTTGGCGCGTATCTCCTACAATGAGCAGTTCTTC
TRBV20-1	-	many	TRBJ2-7	CSLHADSYEQYF	TGCAGCCTCCACGCGGACTCCTACGAGCAGTACTTC
TRBV6-1	-	many	TRBJ1-1	CASSLGWSEAFF	TGTGCCAGCAGCCTGGGGTGGTCTGAAGCTTTCTTT
TRBV5-1	TRBD2	many	TRBJ2-1	CASSPGTGGDNEQFF	TGCGCCAGCAGCCCGGGGACGGGAGGAGACAATGAGCAGTTCTTC